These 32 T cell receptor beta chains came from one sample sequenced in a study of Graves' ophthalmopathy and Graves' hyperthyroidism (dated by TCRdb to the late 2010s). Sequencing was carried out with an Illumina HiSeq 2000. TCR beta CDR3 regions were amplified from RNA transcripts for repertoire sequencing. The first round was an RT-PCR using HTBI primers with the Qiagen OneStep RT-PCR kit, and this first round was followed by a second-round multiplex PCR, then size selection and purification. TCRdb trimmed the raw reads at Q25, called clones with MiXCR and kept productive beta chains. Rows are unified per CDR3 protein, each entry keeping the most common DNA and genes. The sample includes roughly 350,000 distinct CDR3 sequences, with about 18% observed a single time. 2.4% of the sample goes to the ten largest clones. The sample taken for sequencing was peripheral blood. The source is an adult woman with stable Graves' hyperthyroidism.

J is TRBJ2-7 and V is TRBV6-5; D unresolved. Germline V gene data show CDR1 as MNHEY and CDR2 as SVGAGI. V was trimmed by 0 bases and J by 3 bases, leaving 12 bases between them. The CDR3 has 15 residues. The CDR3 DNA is TGTGCCAGCAGTTACTCGAAGTCCGGAGACTACGAGCAGTACTTC. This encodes CASSYSKSGDYEQYF.

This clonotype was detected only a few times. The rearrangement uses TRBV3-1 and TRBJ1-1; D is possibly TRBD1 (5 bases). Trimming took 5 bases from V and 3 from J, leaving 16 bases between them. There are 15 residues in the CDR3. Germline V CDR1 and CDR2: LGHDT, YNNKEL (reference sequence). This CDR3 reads CASSYRQPGDTEAFF. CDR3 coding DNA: TGTGCCAGCAGCTATAGACAGCCGGGAGACACTGAAGCTTTCTTT.

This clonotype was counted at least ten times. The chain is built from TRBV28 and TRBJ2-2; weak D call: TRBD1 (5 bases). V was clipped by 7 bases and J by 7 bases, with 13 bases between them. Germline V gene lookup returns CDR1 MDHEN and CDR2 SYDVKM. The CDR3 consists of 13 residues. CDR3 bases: TGTGCCAGCAATCTAAGGGGCGGCGGGGAGCTGTTTTTT. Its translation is CASNLRGGGELFF.

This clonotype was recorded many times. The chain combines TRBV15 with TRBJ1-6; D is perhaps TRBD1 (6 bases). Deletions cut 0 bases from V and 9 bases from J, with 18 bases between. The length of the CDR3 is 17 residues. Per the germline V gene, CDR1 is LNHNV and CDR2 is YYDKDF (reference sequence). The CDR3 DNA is TGTGCCACCAGCAGAGAAACAGGGTCGGGGGTGTTTTCACCCCTCCACTTT. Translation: CATSRETGSGVFSPLHF. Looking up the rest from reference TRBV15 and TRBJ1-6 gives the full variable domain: DAMVIQNPRYQVTQFGKPVTLSCSQTLNHNVMYWYQQKSSQAPKLLFHYYDKDFNNEADTPDNFQSRRPNTSFCFLDIRSPGLGDTAMYLCATSRETGSGVFSPLHFGNGTRLTVT.

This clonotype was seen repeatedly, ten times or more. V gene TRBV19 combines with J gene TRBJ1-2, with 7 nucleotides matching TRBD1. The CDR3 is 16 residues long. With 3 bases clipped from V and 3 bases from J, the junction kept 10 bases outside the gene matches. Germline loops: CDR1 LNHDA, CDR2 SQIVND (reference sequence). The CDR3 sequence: CASSMGRGQVDYGYTF. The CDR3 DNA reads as TGTGCCAGTAGTATGGGTAGGGGGCAGGTGGACTATGGCTACACCTTC.

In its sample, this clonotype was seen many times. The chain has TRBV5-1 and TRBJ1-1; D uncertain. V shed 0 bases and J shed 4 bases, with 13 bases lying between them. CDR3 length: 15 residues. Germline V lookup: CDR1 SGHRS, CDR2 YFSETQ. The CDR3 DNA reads TGCGCCAGCAGCTTGGGTTCTCAGGTGGGCACTGAAGCTTTCTTT. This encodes CASSLGSQVGTEAFF.

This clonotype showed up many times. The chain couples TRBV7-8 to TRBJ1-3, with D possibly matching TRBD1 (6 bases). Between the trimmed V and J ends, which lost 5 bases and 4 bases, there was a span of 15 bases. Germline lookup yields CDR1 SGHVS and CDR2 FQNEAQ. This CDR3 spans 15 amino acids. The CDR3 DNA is TGTGCCAGCAGCGGATCGACAGGTTCGGGAAACACCATATATTTT. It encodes CASSGSTGSGNTIYF. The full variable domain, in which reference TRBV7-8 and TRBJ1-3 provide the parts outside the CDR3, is GAGVSQSPRYKVAKRGQDVALRCDPISGHVSLFWYQQALGQGPEFLTYFQNEAQLDKSGLPSDRFFAERPEGSVSTLKIQRTQQEDSAVYLCASSGSTGSGNTIYFGEGSWLTVV.

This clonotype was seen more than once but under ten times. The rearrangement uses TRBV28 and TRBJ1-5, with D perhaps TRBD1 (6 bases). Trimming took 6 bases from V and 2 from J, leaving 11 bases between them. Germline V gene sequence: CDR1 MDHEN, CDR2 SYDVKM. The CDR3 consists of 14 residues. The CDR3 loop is CASRRGGGNQPQHF. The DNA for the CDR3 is TGTGCCAGCAGACGAGGGGGAGGCAATCAGCCCCAGCATTTT.

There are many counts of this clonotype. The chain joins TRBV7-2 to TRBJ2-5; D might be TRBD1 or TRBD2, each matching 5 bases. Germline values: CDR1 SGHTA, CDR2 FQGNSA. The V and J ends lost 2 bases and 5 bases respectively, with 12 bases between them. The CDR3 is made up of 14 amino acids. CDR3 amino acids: CASSLLGAEETQYF. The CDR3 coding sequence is TGTGCCAGCAGCTTACTCGGGGCCGAGGAGACCCAGTACTTC.

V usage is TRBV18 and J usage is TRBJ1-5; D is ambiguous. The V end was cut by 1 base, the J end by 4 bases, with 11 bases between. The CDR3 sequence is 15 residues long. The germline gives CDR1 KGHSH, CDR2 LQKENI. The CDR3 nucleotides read TGTGCCAGCTCACCACTCGCCGGTAAAAATCAGCCCCAGCATTTT. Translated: CASSPLAGKNQPQHF.

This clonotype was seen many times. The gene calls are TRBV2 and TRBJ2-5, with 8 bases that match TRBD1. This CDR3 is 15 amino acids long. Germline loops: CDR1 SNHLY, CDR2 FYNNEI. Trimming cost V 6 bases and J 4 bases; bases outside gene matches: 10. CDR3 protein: CASSRQGIYRETQYF. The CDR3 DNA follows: TGTGCCAGCAGCAGACAGGGGATTTATCGAGAGACCCAGTACTTC.

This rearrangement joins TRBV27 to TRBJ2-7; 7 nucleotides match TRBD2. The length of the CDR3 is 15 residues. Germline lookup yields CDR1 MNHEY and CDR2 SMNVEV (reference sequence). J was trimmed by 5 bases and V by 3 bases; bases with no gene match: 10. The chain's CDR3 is CASSFFGGSPHEQYF. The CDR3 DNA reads TGTGCCAGCAGTTTTTTTGGCGGGAGTCCCCACGAGCAGTACTTC.

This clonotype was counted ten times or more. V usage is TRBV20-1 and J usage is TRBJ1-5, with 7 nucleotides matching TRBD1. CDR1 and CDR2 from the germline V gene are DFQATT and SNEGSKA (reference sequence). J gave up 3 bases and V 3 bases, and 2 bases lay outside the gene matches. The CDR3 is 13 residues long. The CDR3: CSARGQYNQPQHF. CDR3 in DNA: TGCAGTGCTAGGGGACAGTACAATCAGCCCCAGCATTTT.

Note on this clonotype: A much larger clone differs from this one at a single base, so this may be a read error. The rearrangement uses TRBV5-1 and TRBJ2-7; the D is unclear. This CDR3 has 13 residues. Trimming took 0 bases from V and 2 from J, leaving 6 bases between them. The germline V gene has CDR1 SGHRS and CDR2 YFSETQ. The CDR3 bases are TGCGCCAGCAGCTTGGAACAGACCTACGAGCAGTACTTC. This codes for CASSLEQTYEQYF. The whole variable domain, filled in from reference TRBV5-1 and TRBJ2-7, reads KAGVTQTPRYLIKTRGQQVTLSCSPISGHRSVSWYQQTPGQGLQFLFEYFSETQRNKGNFPGRFSGRQFSNSRSEMNVSTLELGDSALYLCASSLEQTYEQYFGPGTRLTVT.

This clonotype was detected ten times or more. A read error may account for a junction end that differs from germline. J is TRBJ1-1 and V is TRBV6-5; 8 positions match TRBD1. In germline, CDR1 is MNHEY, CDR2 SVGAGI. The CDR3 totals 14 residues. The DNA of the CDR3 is TGTGCCAGCACTTACAGGGGGGGAGACACTGAAGCTTTCTTT. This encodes CASTYRGGDTEAFF.

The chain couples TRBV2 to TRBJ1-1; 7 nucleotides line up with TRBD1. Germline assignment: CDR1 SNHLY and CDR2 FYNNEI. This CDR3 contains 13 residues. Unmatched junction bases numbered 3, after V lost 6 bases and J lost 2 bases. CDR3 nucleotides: TGTGCCAGCAGCGGGACAGATAACACTGAAGCTTTCTTT. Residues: CASSGTDNTEAFF. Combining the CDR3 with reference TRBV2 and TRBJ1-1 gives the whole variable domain EPEVTQTPSHQVTQMGQEVILRCVPISNHLYFYWYRQILGQKVEFLVSFYNNEISEKSEIFDDQFSVERPDGSNFTLKIRSTKLEDSAMYFCASSGTDNTEAFFGQGTRLTVV.

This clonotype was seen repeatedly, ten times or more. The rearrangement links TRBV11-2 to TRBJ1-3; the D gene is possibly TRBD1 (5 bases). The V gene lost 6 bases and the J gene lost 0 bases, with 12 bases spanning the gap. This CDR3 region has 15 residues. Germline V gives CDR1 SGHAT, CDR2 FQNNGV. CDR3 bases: TGTGCCAGCAGGCAGGGATTAGCCTCTGGAAACACCATATATTTT. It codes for CASRQGLASGNTIYF. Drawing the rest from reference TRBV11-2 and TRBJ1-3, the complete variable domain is EAGVAQSPRYKIIEKRQSVAFWCNPISGHATLYWYQQILGQGPKLLIQFQNNGVVDDSQLPKDRFSAERLKGVDSTLKIQPAKLEDSAVYLCASRQGLASGNTIYFGEGSWLTVV.

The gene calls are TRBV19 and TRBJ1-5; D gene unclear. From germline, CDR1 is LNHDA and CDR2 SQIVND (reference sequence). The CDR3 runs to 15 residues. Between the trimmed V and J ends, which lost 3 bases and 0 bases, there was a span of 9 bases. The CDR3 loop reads CASSMTGYSNQPQHF. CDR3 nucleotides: TGTGCCAGTAGTATGACGGGATATAGCAATCAGCCCCAGCATTTT. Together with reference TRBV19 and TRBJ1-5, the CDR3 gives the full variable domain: DGGITQSPKYLFRKEGQNVTLSCEQNLNHDAMYWYRQDPGQGLRLIYYSQIVNDFQKGDIAEGYSVSREKKESFPLTVTSAQKNPTAFYLCASSMTGYSNQPQHFGDGTRLSIL.

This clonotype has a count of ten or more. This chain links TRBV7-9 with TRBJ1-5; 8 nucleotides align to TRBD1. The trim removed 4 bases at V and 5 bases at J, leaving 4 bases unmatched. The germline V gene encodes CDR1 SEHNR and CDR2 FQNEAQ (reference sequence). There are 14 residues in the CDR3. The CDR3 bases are TGTGCCAGCAGCTCGGACAGGGAGGATCAGCCCCAGCATTTT. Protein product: CASSSDREDQPQHF. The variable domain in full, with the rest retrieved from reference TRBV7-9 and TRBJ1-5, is DTGVSQNPRHKITKRGQNVTFRCDPISEHNRLYWYRQTLGQGPEFLTYFQNEAQLEKSRLLSDRFSAERPKGSFSTLEIQRTEQGDSAMYLCASSSDREDQPQHFGDGTRLSIL.

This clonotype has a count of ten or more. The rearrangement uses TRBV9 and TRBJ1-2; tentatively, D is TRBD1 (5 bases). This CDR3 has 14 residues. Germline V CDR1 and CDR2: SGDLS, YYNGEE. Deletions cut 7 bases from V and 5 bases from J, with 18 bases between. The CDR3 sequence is CASSRKQVGYGYTF. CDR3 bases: TGTGCCAGCTCCCGTAAACAGGTTGGGTATGGCTACACCTTC.

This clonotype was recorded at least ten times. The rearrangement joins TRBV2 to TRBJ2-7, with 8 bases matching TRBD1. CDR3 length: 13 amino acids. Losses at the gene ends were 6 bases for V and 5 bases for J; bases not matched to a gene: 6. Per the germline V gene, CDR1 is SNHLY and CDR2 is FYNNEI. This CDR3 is CASRSGQGDEQYF. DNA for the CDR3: TGTGCCAGCAGGAGCGGACAGGGCGACGAGCAGTACTTC.

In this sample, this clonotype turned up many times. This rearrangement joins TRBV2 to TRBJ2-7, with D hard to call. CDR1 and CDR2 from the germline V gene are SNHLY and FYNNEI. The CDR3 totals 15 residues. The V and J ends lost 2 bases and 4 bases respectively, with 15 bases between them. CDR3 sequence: CASSERWNRKYEQYF. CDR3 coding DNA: TGTGCCAGCAGTGAAAGGTGGAACAGAAAGTACGAGCAGTACTTC. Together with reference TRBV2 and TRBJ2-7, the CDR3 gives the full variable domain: EPEVTQTPSHQVTQMGQEVILRCVPISNHLYFYWYRQILGQKVEFLVSFYNNEISEKSEIFDDQFSVERPDGSNFTLKIRSTKLEDSAMYFCASSERWNRKYEQYFGPGTRLTVT.

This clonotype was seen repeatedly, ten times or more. CDR3 residues: CASSSRIHKQEDSDFYEQYF. The CDR3 nucleotides are TGTGCCAGCAGCTCGCGGATACACAAACAAGAAGACAGCGACTTTTACGAGCAGTACTTC. The chain joins TRBV7-6 to TRBJ2-7; weak D call: TRBD1 (5 bases). Germline V CDR1 and CDR2: SGHVS, FNYEAQ. The CDR3 length is 20 residues. V lost 4 bases, J lost 4 bases, and 32 bases lay in between.

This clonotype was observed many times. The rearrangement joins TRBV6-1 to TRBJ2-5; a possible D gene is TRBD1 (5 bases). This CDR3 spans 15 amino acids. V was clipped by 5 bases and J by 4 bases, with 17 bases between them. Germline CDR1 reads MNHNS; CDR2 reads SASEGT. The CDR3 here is CASSRRQGGLETQYF. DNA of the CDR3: TGTGCCAGCAGTCGTCGCCAGGGTGGGTTAGAGACCCAGTACTTC.

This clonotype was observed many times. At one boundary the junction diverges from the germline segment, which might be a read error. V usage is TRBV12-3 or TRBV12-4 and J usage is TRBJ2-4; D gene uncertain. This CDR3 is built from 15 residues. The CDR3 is CASSFVPEDKNIKYF. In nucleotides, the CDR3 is TGTGCCAGCAGTTTTGTACCGGAAGACAAAAACATTAAGTACTTC.

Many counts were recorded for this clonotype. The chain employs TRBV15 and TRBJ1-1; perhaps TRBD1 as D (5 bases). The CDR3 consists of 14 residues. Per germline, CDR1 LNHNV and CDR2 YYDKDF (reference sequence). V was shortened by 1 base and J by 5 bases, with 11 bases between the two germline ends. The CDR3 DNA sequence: TGTGCCACCAGCAGAGGTGTCAGGGAGACTGAAGCTTTCTTT. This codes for CATSRGVRETEAFF.

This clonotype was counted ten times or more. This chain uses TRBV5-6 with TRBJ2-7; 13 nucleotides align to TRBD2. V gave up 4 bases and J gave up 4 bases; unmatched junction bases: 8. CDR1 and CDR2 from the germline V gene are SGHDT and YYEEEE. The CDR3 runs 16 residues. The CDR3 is CASSPWGGLAGYEQYF. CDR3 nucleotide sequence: TGTGCCAGCAGCCCCTGGGGGGGACTAGCGGGGTACGAGCAGTACTTC.

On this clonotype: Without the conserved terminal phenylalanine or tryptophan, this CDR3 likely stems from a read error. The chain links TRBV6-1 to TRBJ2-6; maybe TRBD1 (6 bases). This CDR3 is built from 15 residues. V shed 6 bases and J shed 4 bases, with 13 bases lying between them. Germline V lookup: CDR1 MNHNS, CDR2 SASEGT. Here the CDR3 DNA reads TGTGCCAGCAGCGACGACAGGTACGGGGCCAACGTCCTGACTGTC. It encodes CASSDDRYGANVLTV.

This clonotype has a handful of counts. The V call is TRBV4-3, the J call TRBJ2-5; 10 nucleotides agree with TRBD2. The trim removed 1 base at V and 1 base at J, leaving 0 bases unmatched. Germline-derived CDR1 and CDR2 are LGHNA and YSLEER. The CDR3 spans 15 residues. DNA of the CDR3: TGCGCCAGCAGCCAAGTAGCGGGGGGCCAAGAGACCCAGTACTTC. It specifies CASSQVAGGQETQYF.

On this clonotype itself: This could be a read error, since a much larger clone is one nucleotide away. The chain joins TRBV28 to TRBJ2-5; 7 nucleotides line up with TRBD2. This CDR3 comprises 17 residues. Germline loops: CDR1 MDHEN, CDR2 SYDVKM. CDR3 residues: CTSSLPTSREYQETKYF. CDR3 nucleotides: TGTACCAGCAGTTTGCCCACTTCGCGGGAGTACCAAGAGACCAAGTACTTC.

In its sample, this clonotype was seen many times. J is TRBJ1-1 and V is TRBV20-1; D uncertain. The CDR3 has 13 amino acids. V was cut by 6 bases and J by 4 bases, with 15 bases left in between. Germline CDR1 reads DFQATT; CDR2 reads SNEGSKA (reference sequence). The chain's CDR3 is CSAGKSGATEAFF. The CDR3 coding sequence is TGCAGTGCAGGGAAATCGGGAGCCACTGAAGCTTTCTTT.

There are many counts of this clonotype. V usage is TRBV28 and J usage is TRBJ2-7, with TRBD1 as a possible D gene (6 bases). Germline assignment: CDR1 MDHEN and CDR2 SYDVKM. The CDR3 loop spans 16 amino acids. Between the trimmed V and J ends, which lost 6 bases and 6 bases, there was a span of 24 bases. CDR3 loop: CASSMGTSRGVFEQYF. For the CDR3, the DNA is TGTGCCAGCAGCATGGGAACGAGCAGGGGTGTTTTCGAGCAGTACTTC.